The clone carrying this TCR beta chain was picked up many times. What it binds is not known. This entry comes from a study of T-cell reconstitution after alpha-beta-depleted transplantation in children. In germline, CDR1 is SGHRS, CDR2 YFSETQ. After removal of 2 bases from V and 1 base from J, the junction contained 3 bases not matched to a gene. This CDR3 spans 15 amino acids. Study-wide results and caveats: After transplant, high TCRbeta diversity at day 60 in some patients arose from surviving recipient T cells and thymic progenitors. The main origin of T-cell counts and diversity one year after transplant was newly produced T cells. After transplant, at about two months, alpha-beta T cells were reportedly derived from several hundred expanded graft clones.

This sample's TCRbeta library carried unique molecular identifier barcodes. TCRdb re-analysed the PCR reads in MiXCR, keeping a single row per CDR3 protein. The sample holds 500,000 to 750,000 distinct CDR3 sequences, 10% to 15% seen once. The sequence was obtained from a male patient between 5 and 17 years old who had a stem cell transplant for acute myeloid leukemia, so the T cells may come from the graft donor. The chain carries TRBV5-1 and TRBJ2-1, with TRBD2 identical over 7 bases. This specimen was PBMCs, mostly from graft donor cells, taken 360 days after TCRalphabeta/CD19-depleted stem cell transplant. CDR3 loop: CASSFPSGSYNEQFF. The CDR3, as DNA: TGCGCCAGCAGCTTCCCTAGCGGTTCCTACAATGAGCAGTTCTTC. Full variable domain (missing parts from reference TRBV5-1 and TRBJ2-1): KAGVTQTPRYLIKTRGQQVTLSCSPISGHRSVSWYQQTPGQGLQFLFEYFSETQRNKGNFPGRFSGRQFSNSRSEMNVSTLELGDSALYLCASSFPSGSYNEQFFGPGTRLTVL.